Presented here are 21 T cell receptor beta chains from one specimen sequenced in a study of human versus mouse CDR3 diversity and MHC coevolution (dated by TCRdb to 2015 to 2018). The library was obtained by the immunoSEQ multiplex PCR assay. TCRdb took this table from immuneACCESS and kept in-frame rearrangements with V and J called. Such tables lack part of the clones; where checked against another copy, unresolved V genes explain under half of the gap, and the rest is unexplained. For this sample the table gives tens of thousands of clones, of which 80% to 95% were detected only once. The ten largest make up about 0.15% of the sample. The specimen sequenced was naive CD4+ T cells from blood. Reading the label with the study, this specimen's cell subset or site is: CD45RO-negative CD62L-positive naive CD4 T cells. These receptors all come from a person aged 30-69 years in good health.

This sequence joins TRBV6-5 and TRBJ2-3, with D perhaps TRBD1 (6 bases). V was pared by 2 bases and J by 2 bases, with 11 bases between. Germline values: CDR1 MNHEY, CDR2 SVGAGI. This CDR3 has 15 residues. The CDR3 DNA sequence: TGTGCCAGCAGTTACCTCAGGACAGTCACAGATACGCAGTATTTT. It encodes CASSYLRTVTDTQYF.

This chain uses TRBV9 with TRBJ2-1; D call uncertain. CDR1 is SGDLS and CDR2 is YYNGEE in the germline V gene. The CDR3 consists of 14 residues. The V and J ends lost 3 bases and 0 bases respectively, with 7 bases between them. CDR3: CASSGRFSYNEQFF. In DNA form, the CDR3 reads TGTGCCAGCAGCGGTCGGTTCTCCTACAATGAGCAGTTCTTC. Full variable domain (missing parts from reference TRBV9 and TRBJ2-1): DSGVTQTPKHLITATGQRVTLRCSPRSGDLSVYWYQQSLDQGLQFLIQYYNGEERAKGNILERFSAQQFPDLHSELNLSSLELGDSALYFCASSGRFSYNEQFFGPGTRLTVL.

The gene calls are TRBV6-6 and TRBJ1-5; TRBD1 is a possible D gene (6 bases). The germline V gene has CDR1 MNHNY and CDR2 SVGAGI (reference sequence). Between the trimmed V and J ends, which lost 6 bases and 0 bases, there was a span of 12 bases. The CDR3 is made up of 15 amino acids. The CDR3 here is CASSLGQTSNQPQHF. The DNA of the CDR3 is TGTGCCAGCAGCTTAGGACAGACTAGCAATCAGCCCCAGCATTTT.

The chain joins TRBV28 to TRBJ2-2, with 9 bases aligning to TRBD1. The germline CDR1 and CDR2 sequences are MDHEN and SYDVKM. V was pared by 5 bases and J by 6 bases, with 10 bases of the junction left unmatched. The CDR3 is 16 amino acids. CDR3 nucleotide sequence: TGTGCCAGCAGTCTTCCGACAGGGGGAGTGTCCGGGGAGCTGTTTTTT. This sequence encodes CASSLPTGGVSGELFF.

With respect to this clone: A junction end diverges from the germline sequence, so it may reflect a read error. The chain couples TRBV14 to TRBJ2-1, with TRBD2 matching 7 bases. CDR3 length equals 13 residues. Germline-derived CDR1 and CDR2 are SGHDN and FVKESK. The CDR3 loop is CASSQDPTSFSVF. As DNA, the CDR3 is TGTGCCAGCAGCCAAGATCCGACTAGCTTTTCCGTCTTC.

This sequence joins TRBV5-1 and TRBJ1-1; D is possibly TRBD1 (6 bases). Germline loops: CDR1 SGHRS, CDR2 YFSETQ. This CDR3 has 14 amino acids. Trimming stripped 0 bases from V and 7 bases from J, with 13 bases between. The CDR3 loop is CASSLGTGIHEAFF. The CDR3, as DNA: TGCGCCAGCAGCTTGGGTACAGGGATTCATGAAGCTTTCTTT. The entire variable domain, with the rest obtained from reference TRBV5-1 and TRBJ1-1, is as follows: KAGVTQTPRYLIKTRGQQVTLSCSPISGHRSVSWYQQTPGQGLQFLFEYFSETQRNKGNFPGRFSGRQFSNSRSEMNVSTLELGDSALYLCASSLGTGIHEAFFGQGTRLTVV.

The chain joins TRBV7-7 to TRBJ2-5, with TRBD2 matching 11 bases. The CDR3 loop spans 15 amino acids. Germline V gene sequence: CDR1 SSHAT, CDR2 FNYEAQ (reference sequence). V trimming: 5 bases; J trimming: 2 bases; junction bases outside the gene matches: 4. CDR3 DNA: TGTGCCAGCAGCCCAATAGCGGGGGGGCAAGAGACCCAGTACTTC. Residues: CASSPIAGGQETQYF. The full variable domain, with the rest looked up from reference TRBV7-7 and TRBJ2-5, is GAGVSQSPRYKVTKRGQDVTLRCDPISSHATLYWYQQALGQGPEFLTYFNYEAQPDKSGLPSDRFSAERPEGSISTLTIQRTEQRDSAMYRCASSPIAGGQETQYFGPGTRLLVL.

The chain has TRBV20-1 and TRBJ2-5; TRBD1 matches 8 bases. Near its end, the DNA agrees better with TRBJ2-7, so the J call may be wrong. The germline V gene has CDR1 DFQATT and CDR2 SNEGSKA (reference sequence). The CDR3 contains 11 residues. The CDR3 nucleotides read TGCAGTGCTAGACAGGGGGCCGAGCAGTACTTC. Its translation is CSARQGAEQYF.

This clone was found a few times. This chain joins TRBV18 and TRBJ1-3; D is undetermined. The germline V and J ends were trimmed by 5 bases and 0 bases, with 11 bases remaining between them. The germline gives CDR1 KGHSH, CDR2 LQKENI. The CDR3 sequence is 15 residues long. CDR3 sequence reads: CASSGPSDSGNTIYF. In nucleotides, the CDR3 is TGTGCCAGCTCAGGGCCGAGTGACTCTGGAAACACCATATATTTT.

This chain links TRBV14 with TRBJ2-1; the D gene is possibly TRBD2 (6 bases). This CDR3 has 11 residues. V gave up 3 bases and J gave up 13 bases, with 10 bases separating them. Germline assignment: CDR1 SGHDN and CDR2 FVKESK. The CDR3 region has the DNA TGTGCCAGCAGCCAGGCCGGGACTCAGTTCTTC. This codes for CASSQAGTQFF.

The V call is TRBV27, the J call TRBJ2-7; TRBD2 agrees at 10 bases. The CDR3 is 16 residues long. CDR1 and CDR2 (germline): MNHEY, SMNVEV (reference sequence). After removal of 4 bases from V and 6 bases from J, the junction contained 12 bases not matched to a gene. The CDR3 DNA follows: TGTGCCAGCAGTTCCATGAGCGGGAGGGTCCTCCTCGAGCAGTACTTC. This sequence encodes CASSSMSGRVLLEQYF.

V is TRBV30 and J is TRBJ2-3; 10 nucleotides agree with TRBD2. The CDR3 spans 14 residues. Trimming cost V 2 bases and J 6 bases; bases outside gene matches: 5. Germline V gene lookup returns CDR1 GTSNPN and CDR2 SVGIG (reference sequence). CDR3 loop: CAWSRGSGGDTQYF. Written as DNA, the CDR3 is TGTGCCTGGAGTCGGGGTAGCGGGGGGGATACGCAGTATTTT.

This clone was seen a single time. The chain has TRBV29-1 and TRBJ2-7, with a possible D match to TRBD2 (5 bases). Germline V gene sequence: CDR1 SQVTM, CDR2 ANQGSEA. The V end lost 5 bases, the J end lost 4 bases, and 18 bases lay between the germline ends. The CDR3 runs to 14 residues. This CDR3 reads CSVHLVSREYEQYF. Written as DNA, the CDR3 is TGCAGCGTTCATTTAGTCAGCCGGGAATACGAGCAGTACTTC.

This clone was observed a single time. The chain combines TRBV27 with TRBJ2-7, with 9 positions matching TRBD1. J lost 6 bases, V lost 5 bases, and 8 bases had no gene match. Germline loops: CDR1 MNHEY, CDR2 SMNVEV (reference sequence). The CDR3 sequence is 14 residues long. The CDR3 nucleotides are TGTGCCAGCAGTGAACAGGGGGCGCCTGGCGAGCAGTACTTC. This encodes CASSEQGAPGEQYF.

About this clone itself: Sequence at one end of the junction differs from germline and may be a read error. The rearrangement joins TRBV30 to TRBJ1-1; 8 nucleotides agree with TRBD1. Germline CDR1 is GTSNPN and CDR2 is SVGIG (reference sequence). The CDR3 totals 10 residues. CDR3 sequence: CAWEDRDLGF. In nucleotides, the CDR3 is TGTGCCTGGGAGGACAGGGATCTTGGCTTT. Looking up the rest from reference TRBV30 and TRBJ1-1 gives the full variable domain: SQTIHQWPATLVQPVGSPLSLECTVEGTSNPNLYWYRQAAGRGLQLLFYSVGIGQISSEVPQNLSASRPQDRQFILSSKKLLLSDSGFYLCAWEDRDLGFGQGTRLTVV.

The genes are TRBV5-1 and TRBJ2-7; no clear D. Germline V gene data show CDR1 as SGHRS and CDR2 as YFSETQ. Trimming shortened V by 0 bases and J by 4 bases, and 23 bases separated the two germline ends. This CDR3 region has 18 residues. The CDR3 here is CASSLAEIPSATAYEQYF. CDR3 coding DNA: TGCGCCAGCAGCTTGGCCGAAATTCCCAGCGCGACCGCTTACGAGCAGTACTTC. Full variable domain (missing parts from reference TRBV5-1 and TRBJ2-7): KAGVTQTPRYLIKTRGQQVTLSCSPISGHRSVSWYQQTPGQGLQFLFEYFSETQRNKGNFPGRFSGRQFSNSRSEMNVSTLELGDSALYLCASSLAEIPSATAYEQYFGPGTRLTVT.

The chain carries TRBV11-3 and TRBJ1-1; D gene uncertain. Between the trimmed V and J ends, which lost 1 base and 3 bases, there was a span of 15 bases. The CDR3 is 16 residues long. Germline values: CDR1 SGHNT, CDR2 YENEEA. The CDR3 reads CASSLGSAGGDTEAFF. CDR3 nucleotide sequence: TGTGCCAGCAGCTTAGGATCGGCAGGCGGGGACACTGAAGCTTTCTTT. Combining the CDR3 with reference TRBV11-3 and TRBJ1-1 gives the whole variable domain EAGVVQSPRYKIIEKKQPVAFWCNPISGHNTLYWYLQNLGQGPELLIRYENEEAVDDSQLPKDRFSAERLKGVDSTLKIQPAELGDSAVYLCASSLGSAGGDTEAFFGQGTRLTVV.

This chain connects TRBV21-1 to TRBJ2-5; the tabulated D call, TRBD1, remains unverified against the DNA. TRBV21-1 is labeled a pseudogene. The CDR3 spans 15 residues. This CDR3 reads CASSTWEGGQETQYF. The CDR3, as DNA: TGTGCCAGCAGCACCTGGGAAGGGGGTCAAGAGACCCAGTACTTC.

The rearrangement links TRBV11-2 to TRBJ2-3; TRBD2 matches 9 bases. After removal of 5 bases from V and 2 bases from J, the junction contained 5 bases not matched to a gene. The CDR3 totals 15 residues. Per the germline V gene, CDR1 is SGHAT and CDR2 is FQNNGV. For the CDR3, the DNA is TGTGCCAGCAGCCAAACTAGCGGGTTCACAGATACGCAGTATTTT. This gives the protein CASSQTSGFTDTQYF.

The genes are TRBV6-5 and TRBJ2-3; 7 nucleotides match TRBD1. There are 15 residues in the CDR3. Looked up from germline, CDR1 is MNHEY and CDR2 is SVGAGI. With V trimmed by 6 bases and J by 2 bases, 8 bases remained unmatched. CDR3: CASRRQGATTDTQYF. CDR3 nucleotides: TGTGCCAGCAGGCGACAGGGAGCTACCACAGATACGCAGTATTTT.

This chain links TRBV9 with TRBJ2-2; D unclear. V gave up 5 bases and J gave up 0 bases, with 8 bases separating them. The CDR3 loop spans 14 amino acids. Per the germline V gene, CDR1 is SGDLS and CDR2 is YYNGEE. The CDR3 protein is CASSLGPNTGELFF. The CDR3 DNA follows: TGTGCCAGCAGTCTGGGCCCGAACACCGGGGAGCTGTTTTTT.